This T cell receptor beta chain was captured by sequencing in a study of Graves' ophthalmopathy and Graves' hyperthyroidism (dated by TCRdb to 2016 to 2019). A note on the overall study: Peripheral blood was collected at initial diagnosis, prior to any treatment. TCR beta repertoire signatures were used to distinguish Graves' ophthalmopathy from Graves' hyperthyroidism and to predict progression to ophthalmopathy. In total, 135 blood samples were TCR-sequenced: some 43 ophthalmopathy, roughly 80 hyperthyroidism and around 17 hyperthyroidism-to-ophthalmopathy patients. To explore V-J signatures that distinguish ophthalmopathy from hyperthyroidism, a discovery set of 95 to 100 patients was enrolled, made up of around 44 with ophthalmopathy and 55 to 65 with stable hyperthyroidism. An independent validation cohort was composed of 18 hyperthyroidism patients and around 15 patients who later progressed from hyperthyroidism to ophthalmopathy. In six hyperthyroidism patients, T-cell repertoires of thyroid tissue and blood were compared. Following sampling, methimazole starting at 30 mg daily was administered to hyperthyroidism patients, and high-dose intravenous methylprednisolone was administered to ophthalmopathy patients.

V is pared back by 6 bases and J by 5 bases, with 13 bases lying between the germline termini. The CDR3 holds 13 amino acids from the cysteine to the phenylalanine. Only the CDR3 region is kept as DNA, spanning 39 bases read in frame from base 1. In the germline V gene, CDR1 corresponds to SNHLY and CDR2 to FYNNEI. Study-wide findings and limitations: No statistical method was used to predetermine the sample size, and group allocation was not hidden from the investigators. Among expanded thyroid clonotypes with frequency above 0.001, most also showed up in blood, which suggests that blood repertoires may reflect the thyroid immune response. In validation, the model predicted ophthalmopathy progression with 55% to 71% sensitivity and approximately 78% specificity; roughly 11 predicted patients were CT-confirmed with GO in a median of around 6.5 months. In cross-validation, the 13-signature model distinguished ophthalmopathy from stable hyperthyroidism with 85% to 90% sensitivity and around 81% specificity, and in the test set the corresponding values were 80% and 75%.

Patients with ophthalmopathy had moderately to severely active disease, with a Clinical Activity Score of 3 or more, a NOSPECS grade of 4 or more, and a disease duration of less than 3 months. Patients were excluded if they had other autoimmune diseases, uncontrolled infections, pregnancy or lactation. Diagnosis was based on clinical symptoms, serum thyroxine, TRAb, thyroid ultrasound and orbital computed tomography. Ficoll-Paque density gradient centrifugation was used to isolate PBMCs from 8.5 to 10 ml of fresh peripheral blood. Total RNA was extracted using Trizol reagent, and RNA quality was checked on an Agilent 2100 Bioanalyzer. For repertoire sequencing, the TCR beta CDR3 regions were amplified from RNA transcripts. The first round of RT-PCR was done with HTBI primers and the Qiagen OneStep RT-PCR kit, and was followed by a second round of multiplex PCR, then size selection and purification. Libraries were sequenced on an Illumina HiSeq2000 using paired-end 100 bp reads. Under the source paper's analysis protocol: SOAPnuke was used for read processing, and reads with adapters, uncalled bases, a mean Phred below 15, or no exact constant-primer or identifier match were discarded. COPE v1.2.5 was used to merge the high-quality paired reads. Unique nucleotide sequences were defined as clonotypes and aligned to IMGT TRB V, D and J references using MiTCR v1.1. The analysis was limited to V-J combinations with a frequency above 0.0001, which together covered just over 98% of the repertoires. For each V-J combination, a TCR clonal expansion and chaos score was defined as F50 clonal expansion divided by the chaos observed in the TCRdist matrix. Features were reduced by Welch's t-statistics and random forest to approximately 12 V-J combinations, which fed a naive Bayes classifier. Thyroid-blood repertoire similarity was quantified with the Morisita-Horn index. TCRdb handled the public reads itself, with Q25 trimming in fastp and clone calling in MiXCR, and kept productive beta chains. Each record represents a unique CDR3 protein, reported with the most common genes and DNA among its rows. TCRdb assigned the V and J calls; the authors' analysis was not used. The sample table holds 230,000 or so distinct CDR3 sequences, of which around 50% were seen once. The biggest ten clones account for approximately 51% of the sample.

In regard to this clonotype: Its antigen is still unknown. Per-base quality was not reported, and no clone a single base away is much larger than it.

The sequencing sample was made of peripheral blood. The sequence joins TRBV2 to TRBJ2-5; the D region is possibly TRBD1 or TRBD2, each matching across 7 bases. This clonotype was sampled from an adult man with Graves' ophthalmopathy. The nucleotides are TGTGCCAGCAGCCAGGGGGGGCGCGAGACCCAGTACTTC. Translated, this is CASSQGGRETQYF.